This entry features one TCR beta chain sequence. Which antigen it targets is not known. No base quality values were provided; no much bigger clone lies one nucleotide off. Collaborating institutions collected whole blood in K2EDTA tubes following their own protocols. Collaborator samples were shipped for TCRbeta analysis as frozen whole blood, isolated PBMCs, or DNA extracted from either sample type. This specimen belongs to a study of blood T cell repertoires in COVID-19 (dated by TCRdb to the early 2020s). With respect to the entire study: The collaborator samples originated in the United States, Italy and Spain and spanned the acute and convalescent phases of COVID-19. The prospective study material was composed of cDNA or gDNA derived from T cells, B-cell-depleted T cells, or PBMCs. The dataset comprised deeply sampled blood TCRbeta repertoires from subjects exposed to, actively infected with, or recovered from COVID-19. The repertoires were released in a freely available public database intended as a resource for research on the immune response to SARS-CoV-2. Samples came from the ongoing ImmuneRACE study (first 160 participants) plus 1,254 subjects from 6 global collaborators. A de-identified subject ID, COVID-19 status, age in years and sex were almost always included in the sample metadata. Where available, HLA class I and class II types were obtained from metadata supplied by the sample provider rather than from assay-based typing.

The full study reports these points: Clinical and demographic metadata were provided uncurated, with the amount varying by source and participant.

TCRbeta CDR3 regions were amplified from genomic DNA by means of the immunoSEQ Assay, a bias-controlled multiplex PCR. In the source study's methods: The number of nucleated cells in each sample was estimated by amplification of reference gene primers within the assay. Sequence reads were collapsed and filtered to measure the absolute abundance of every unique TCRbeta CDR3 rearrangement. Productive Simpson clonality was computed per sample as the square root of Simpson's diversity index over productive rearrangements. Drawn from immuneACCESS, this table holds only the in-frame rearrangements with V and J called that TCRdb kept. Clones are partly lost; checked studies trace under half to an unresolved V gene and leave the rest unexplained. V and J calls and clone size are given by that table; D and trimming were obtained from the DNA. A total of over 85,000 clones appear in this sample, less than 90% of them only once. The ten largest make up less than 9.5% of the sample.

Trimmed from V: 3 bases; trimmed from J: 4 bases; junction bases lacking a gene match: 6. The CDR3 holds 15 amino acids from the cysteine to the phenylalanine. Of the read, only the CDR3 DNA is kept; its 45 bases are in frame from base 1. CDR1 SGHRS and CDR2 YFSETQ are derived from the germline V gene. This clonotype was sampled from a man aged 55-75 years with acute or convalescent COVID-19. The sequencing sample was made of peripheral blood. The rearranged chain carries TRBV5-1 and TRBJ1-2, with 10 junctional bases fitting TRBD1. At the DNA level, the sequence is TGCGCCAGCAGCTGGGGGACAGGGGCTGTCTATGGCTACACCTTC. Translated, this gives CASSWGTGAVYGYTF.